Listed below are T cell receptor beta chains from one sample, sequenced in a study of blood T cells in healthy people across ages. TCRdb re-called the 5' RACE reads through MiXCR, storing one row per CDR3 protein. The sample has under 800,000 distinct CDR3 sequences, roughly 21% seen once. The specimen sequenced was blood. The receptors derive from a man between 65 and 85 years old in good health. Both conserved end residues are part of each CDR3. A D gene is named only where the DNA matches it firmly. Where a row states a size, it is once, few, many or the class of an expanded clone; other rows omit it.

v_call	cdr3_length	clone_size	d_call	j_call	cdr3_nt	cdr3_aa
TRBV12-3/TRBV12-4	13	-	-	TRBJ2-5	TGTGCCACCGGGGGAGTTCCCCAGGAGACCCAGTACTTC	CATGGVPQETQYF
TRBV6-2/TRBV6-3	17	many	TRBD2	TRBJ2-7	TGTGCCAGCAGTTACTCCCCGGCTAGCGGGAAAATCTACGAGCAGTACTTC	CASSYSPASGKIYEQYF
TRBV18	15	few	TRBD1	TRBJ2-7	TGTGCCAGCTCACCCGGGACAGGTTCTACCTACGAGCAGTGCTTC	CASSPGTGSTYEQCF
TRBV5-1	15	few	-	TRBJ2-1	TGCGCCAGCAGCTTGGATGGGGGGCGAGTCAATGAGCAGTTCTTC	CASSLDGGRVNEQFF
TRBV6-2/TRBV6-3	13	few	-	TRBJ2-4	TGTGCCAGCAGCACAGGGGGGGGAAACATTCAGTACTTC	CASSTGGGNIQYF
TRBV4-3	18	once	TRBD1	TRBJ1-2	TGCGCCAGCAGCCAAGACTTAGGGACAGGGGGCAGCAGCTATGGCTACACCTTC	CASSQDLGTGGSSYGYTF
TRBV20-1	15	-	-	TRBJ2-3	TGCAGTAGTATAGGGTTCGGACAGAAATCAGATACGCAGTATTTT	CSSIGFGQKSDTQYF
TRBV11-2	16	-	-	TRBJ2-7	TGTGCCAGCAGCTTAAGTGGGGGCGTTCCGTCCTACGAGCAGTACTTC	CASSLSGGVPSYEQYF
TRBV5-1	14	few	TRBD2	TRBJ2-1	TGCGCCAGCACGGAGCGGGAGATGGGAAATGAGCAGTTCTTC	CASTEREMGNEQFF
TRBV29-1	14	many	-	TRBJ2-3	TGCAGCGTTGCCCCATCCCGGAGCGGCAATACGCAGTATTTT	CSVAPSRSGNTQYF
TRBV5-1	16	-	-	TRBJ2-4	TGCGCCAGCAGCTTTTCAGGGACCACTGGCAAAAACATTCAGTACTTC	CASSFSGTTGKNIQYF